The TCR beta chain under discussion was sequenced for a study of blood T cell repertoires in COVID-19. Study in general: From T cells, B-cell-depleted T cells, or PBMCs came the material, which was cDNA or gDNA.

Authors' data handling: Estimation of nucleated cell counts relied on the amplification of reference gene primers. Sequencing used immunoSEQ multiplex PCR; TCRdb keeps in-frame clones, though not all of them. That table furnishes V, J and clone size, whereas the DNA furnished D and trimming. The table shows around 340,000 clones, with about 86% occurring only once. V was shortened by 4 bases and J by 0 bases, with 15 bases between the two germline ends. Germline lookup yields CDR1 MGHDK and CDR2 SYGVNS. The CDR3 has 16 residues. The source of this sequence is a man in his thirties or forties with active or convalescent COVID-19. The sample comprised peripheral blood. This chain joins TRBV25-1 and TRBJ1-2; TRBD1 is a possible D gene (6 bases). CDR3 DNA: TGTGCCAGCAGTGGATGGGGGGGCAGACCTAACTATGGCTACACCTTC. This encodes CASSGWGGRPNYGYTF.